This T cell receptor beta chain derives from a study of T cell responses to AZD1222 COVID-19 vaccine. Turning to the study itself: Some second doses came at about 4 weeks and others at about 12 weeks; these were pooled.

The method was immunoSEQ multiplex PCR; TCRdb's version includes in-frame clones alone and lacks a portion of them. This table has roughly 130,000 clones, about 93% appearing once. The CDR3 spans 14 residues. V gave up 5 bases and J gave up 3 bases; unmatched junction bases: 5. From germline, CDR1 is SGHNT and CDR2 YYREEE (reference sequence). Whole-study results and caveats: Seropositive status at baseline applied to only a handful of AZD1222 recipients. The donors showed a predominance of white British ancestry and of females, with possible underestimation of clonal diversity. Unmutated variant regions are reportedly the target of nearly half of TCRs that are spike-specific.

For this clone: What it binds is not known.

Sequencing used peripheral blood, obtained on day 0 of AZD1222 vaccination. The genes are TRBV5-4 and TRBJ2-1; 7 bases agree with TRBD2. The receptor was isolated from an adult in good health. Written as DNA, the CDR3 is TGTGCCAGCAGTCCGGGGACTAACTACAATGAGCAGTTCTTC. It specifies CASSPGTNYNEQFF.